The next 20 T cell receptor beta chains were all read from a single sample in a study of T cell repertoires in cytomegalovirus infection. TCRdb re-called the reads with MiXCR, one entry per CDR3 protein. The top ten clones hold 20% of a sample with hundreds of thousands of distinct CDR3 sequences, about 29% of them seen once. Their antigens remain unidentified. The sequencing here drew on cultured PBMCs, taken from culture after CMV antigen stimulation. The receptors were sampled from a human donor in good health (CMV status not recorded). Some clones in this sample may be carry-over from other donors' samples.

In its sample, this clonotype was seen a few times. J is TRBJ1-5 and V is TRBV6-1; TRBD1 matches 10 bases. This CDR3 region has 16 residues. Trimming removed 6 bases from V and 6 bases from J; junction bases left unmatched: 11. Germline V gene sequence: CDR1 MNHNS, CDR2 SASEGT. CDR3 amino acids: CASSSLGQGISQPQHF. The CDR3, as DNA: TGTGCCAGCAGCTCACTGGGACAGGGGATAAGTCAGCCCCAGCATTTT.

This chain links TRBV2 with TRBJ1-2; 8 bases match TRBD1. V lost 6 bases to trimming and J lost 8 bases; unmatched junction nucleotides: 11. Germline assignment: CDR1 SNHLY and CDR2 FYNNEI. This CDR3 is 14 amino acids long. The CDR3 coding sequence is TGTGCCAGCAGCCTCCTTCAGGGGGCAGGCGGCTACACCTTC. It yields the protein CASSLLQGAGGYTF.

The V call is TRBV13, the J call TRBJ1-1, with D unresolved. V lost 7 bases and J lost 10, with 19 bases in between. Germline lookup yields CDR1 PRHDT and CDR2 FYEKMQ (reference sequence). The CDR3 runs to 13 residues. CDR3 coding DNA: TGTGCCAGCACCCATCTGGGTGGGGAAGTAGCTTTCTTT. Amino acid sequence: CASTHLGGEVAFF.

This clonotype has just a few counts. The chain is built from TRBV7-3 and TRBJ2-3; 7 positions match TRBD2. V lost 5 bases to trimming and J lost 0 bases; unmatched junction nucleotides: 2. CDR3 size: 14 residues. CDR1 is SGHTA and CDR2 is FQGTGA in the germline V gene. CDR3 sequence reads: CASSRLASTDTQYF. CDR3 nucleotide sequence: TGTGCCAGCAGCCGACTAGCCAGCACAGATACGCAGTATTTT.

This clonotype was counted ten times or more. The chain links TRBV7-3 to TRBJ2-3, with no clear D. V lost 2 bases to trimming and J lost 2 bases, with 5 bases between them. The CDR3 loop spans 13 amino acids. Germline V gene lookup returns CDR1 SGHTA and CDR2 FQGTGA. CDR3 region: CASSLQVTDTQYF. CDR3 coding DNA: TGTGCCAGCAGCTTACAAGTCACAGATACGCAGTATTTT.

The table lists this clonotype with a few counts. V and J are TRBV6-5 and TRBJ1-1; D not certain. Germline V CDR1 and CDR2: MNHEY, SVGAGI. CDR3 length: 16 residues. The V end lost 4 bases, the J end lost 1 base, and 16 bases lay between the germline ends. The CDR3 DNA is TGTGCCAGCAGTTTCTCCCCAACGGAGGGGAACACTGAAGCTTTCTTT. Amino acid sequence: CASSFSPTEGNTEAFF.

This rearrangement joins TRBV12-3 or TRBV12-4 to TRBJ2-3; 9 nucleotides align to TRBD2. Trimming took 7 bases from V and 4 from J; bases not matched to a gene: 12. This CDR3 is 16 amino acids long. CDR3 nucleotides: TGTGCCAGCACCGTAGGCGGGGGGGCCAGGGCAGATACGCAGTATTTT. This translates into CASTVGGGARADTQYF.

This clonotype has more than one count but fewer than ten. This chain joins TRBV6-5 and TRBJ1-4; 7 bases are a match to TRBD1. The CDR3 is 15 residues long. Per the germline V gene, CDR1 is MNHEY and CDR2 is SVGAGI. The ends lost 0 bases at V and 6 bases at J; junction bases unmatched: 4. The CDR3 sequence: CASSYSGTEDEKLFF. The CDR3 bases are TGTGCCAGCAGTTACTCCGGGACAGAGGATGAAAAACTGTTTTTT.

This clonotype was seen ten or more times. V usage is TRBV7-6 and J usage is TRBJ2-2, with unresolved D. With 0 bases removed from V and 0 bases from J, the gap between germline ends came to 11 bases. The CDR3 length is 17 residues. CDR1 SGHVS and CDR2 FNYEAQ come from the germline V gene. CDR3: CASSLAYSRANTGELFF. The CDR3 region has the DNA TGTGCCAGCAGCTTAGCTTACAGCCGCGCGAACACCGGGGAGCTGTTTTTT.

This clonotype was seen at least ten times. The chain links TRBV19 to TRBJ1-2, with a tentative D call TRBD1 (5 bases). Germline V gene sequence: CDR1 LNHDA, CDR2 SQIVND (reference sequence). V was shortened by 3 bases and J by 4 bases, with 18 bases between the two germline ends. The CDR3 is 16 residues long. In DNA, the CDR3 is TGTGCCAGTAGTATTGGTGCCATTGGGGCAGGCTATGGCTACACCTTC. Encoded protein: CASSIGAIGAGYGYTF.

This clonotype turned up a few times. The chain joins TRBV19 to TRBJ2-6; D tentatively reads TRBD1 or TRBD2 (6 bases each). CDR3 length: 14 amino acids. Germline values: CDR1 LNHDA, CDR2 SQIVND (reference sequence). V dropped 6 bases and J dropped 4 bases, with 10 bases sitting between them. The CDR3 spells CASRRGAGANVLTF. The CDR3 DNA reads TGTGCCAGTAGGAGGGGGGCAGGGGCCAACGTCCTGACTTTC.

This rearrangement joins TRBV6-1 to TRBJ1-2, with 11 bases lining up with TRBD1. Trimming removed 6 bases from V and 3 bases from J; junction bases left unmatched: 9. This CDR3 is 16 amino acids long. Germline V CDR1 and CDR2: MNHNS, SASEGT. CDR3 in amino acids: CASSSWRGQGDYGYTF. The CDR3 region has the DNA TGTGCCAGCAGCTCCTGGCGGGGACAGGGGGACTATGGCTACACCTTC.

Points on this clonotype: Sequence at one end of the junction differs from germline and may be a read error. V gene TRBV7-2 combines with J gene TRBJ2-2; TRBD2 aligns across 11 bases. The CDR3 totals 19 residues. Per the germline V gene, CDR1 is SGHTA and CDR2 is FQGNSA. The CDR3 region is CASSPSGTSGKVETGGLFF. As DNA, the CDR3 is TGTGCCAGCAGTCCCTCCGGGACTAGCGGTAAAGTAGAGACCGGGGGGCTGTTTTTT. Variable domain in full (rest from reference TRBV7-2 and TRBJ2-2): GAGVSQSPSNKVTEKGKDVELRCDPISGHTALYWYRQSLGQGLEFLIYFQGNSAPDKSGLPSDRFSAERTGGSVSTLTIQRTQQEDSAVYLCASSPSGTSGKVETGGLFFGEGSRLTVL.

The table lists this clonotype with a count of one. This rearrangement joins TRBV12-3 or TRBV12-4 to TRBJ1-4; D not resolved. The CDR3 runs to 14 residues. Trimming shortened V by 3 bases and J by 8 bases, and 13 bases separated the two germline ends. Here the CDR3 DNA reads TGTGCCAGCAGTTTGCTCCGGCAGGCAGAAAAACTGTTTTTT. It is translated as CASSLLRQAEKLFF.

The chain has TRBV6-6 and TRBJ2-1; tentatively, D is TRBD1 (5 bases). Trimming stripped 4 bases from V and 14 bases from J, with 12 bases between. CDR3 length equals 11 residues. CDR1 is MNHNY and CDR2 is SVGAGI in the germline V gene (reference sequence). CDR3 in amino acids: CASSSAGKEFF. CDR3 DNA sequence: TGTGCCAGCAGTTCCGCAGGGAAGGAGTTCTTC.

This chain joins TRBV18 and TRBJ2-1; the match to TRBD1 covers 8 bases. V lost 0 bases, J lost 8 bases, and 3 bases stayed unmatched. The CDR3 spans 14 residues. The germline V gene has CDR1 KGHSH and CDR2 LQKENI. CDR3 bases: TGTGCCAGCTCACCACCCTCCAGGGGGCATGAGCAGTTCTTC. Amino acid sequence: CASSPPSRGHEQFF. The variable domain in full, with the rest retrieved from reference TRBV18 and TRBJ2-1, is NAGVMQNPRHLVRRRGQEARLRCSPMKGHSHVYWYRQLPEEGLKFMVYLQKENIIDESGMPKERFSAEFPKEGPSILRIQQVVRGDSAAYFCASSPPSRGHEQFFGPGTRLTVL.

This clonotype was found many times. This chain links TRBV6-1 with TRBJ1-6; the match to TRBD1 covers 7 bases. This CDR3 contains 14 residues. Per the germline V gene, CDR1 is MNHNS and CDR2 is SASEGT. J lost 7 bases, V lost 6 bases, and 6 bases had no gene match. The CDR3 DNA sequence: TGTGCCAGCAGCCCGACAGGGAGGAATTCACCCCTCCACTTT. The encoded protein is CASSPTGRNSPLHF.

The chain employs TRBV7-8 and TRBJ2-3; the D gene could be TRBD1 or TRBD2 (5 bases each). Germline CDR1 and CDR2: SGHVS and FQNEAQ. V was shortened by 5 bases and J by 2 bases, with 14 bases between the two germline ends. The CDR3 covers 15 residues. Written as DNA, the CDR3 is TGTGCCAGCAGCCTACTGGGACGGAACACAGATACGCAGTATTTT. This gives the protein CASSLLGRNTDTQYF. The complete variable domain, with remaining parts taken from reference TRBV7-8 and TRBJ2-3, reads GAGVSQSPRYKVAKRGQDVALRCDPISGHVSLFWYQQALGQGPEFLTYFQNEAQLDKSGLPSDRFFAERPEGSVSTLKIQRTQQEDSAVYLCASSLLGRNTDTQYFGPGTRLTVL.

V and J are TRBV7-8 and TRBJ1-3; 9 bases map to TRBD1. V lost 7 bases to trimming and J lost 8 bases; unmatched junction nucleotides: 12. The CDR3 consists of 15 residues. The germline CDR1 and CDR2 sequences are SGHVS and FQNEAQ. In DNA, the CDR3 is TGTGCCAGCACCTCCCCAGGGACAGGGTTTGACACCATATATTTT. It yields the protein CASTSPGTGFDTIYF.

The rearrangement joins TRBV6-2 or TRBV6-3 to TRBJ2-2, with D maybe TRBD2 (6 bases). V was shortened by 7 bases and J by 5 bases, with 20 bases between the two germline ends. Germline V gives CDR1 MNHEY, CDR2 SVGEGT. The CDR3 loop spans 16 amino acids. CDR3: CASNYEAGRRTGELFF. CDR3 sequence (DNA): TGTGCCAGCAACTACGAAGCGGGCAGGAGGACCGGGGAGCTGTTTTTT.